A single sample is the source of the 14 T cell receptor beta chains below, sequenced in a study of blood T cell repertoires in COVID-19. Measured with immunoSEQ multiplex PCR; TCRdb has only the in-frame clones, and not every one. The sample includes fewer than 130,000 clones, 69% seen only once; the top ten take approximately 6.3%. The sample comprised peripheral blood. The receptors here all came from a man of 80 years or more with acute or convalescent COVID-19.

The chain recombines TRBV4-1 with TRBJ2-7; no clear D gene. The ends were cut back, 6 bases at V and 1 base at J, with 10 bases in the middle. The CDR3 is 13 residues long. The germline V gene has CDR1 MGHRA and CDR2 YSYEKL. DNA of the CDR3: TGCGCCAGCAGTCTCGAACAGTCCTACGAGCAGTACTTC. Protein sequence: CASSLEQSYEQYF.

The CDR3 region is CASSLAGDRGLNTEAFF. The CDR3 nucleotides are TGTGCCAGCAGCTTAGCGGGGGACAGGGGGTTGAACACTGAAGCTTTCTTT. The rearrangement links TRBV7-6 to TRBJ1-1, with 11 bases aligning to TRBD1. With 0 bases clipped from V and 0 bases from J, the junction kept 3 bases outside the gene matches. This CDR3 region has 17 residues. Germline V lookup: CDR1 SGHVS, CDR2 FNYEAQ.

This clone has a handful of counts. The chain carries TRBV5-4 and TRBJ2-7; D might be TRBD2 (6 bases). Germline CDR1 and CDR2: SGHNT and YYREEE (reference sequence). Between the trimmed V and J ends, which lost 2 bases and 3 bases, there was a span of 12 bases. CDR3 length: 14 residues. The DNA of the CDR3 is TGTGCCAGCAGCTTTCCTGGGGGGATCTACGAGCAGTACTTC. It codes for CASSFPGGIYEQYF. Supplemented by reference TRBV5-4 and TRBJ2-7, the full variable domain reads ETGVTQSPTHLIKTRGQQVTLRCSSQSGHNTVSWYQQALGQGPQFIFQYYREEENGRGNFPPRFSGLQFPNYSSELNVNALELDDSALYLCASSFPGGIYEQYFGPGTRLTVT.

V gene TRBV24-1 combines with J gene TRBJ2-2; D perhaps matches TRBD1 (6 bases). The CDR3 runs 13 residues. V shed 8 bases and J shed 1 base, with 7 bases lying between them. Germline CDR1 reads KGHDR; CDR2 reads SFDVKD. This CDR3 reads CATMDRNTGELFF. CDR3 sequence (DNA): TGTGCCACCATGGACAGGAACACCGGGGAGCTGTTTTTT.

The chain's CDR3 is CASKTRANYGYTF. The CDR3 DNA is TGTGCCAGTAAGACACGCGCTAACTATGGCTACACCTTC. The chain has TRBV19 and TRBJ1-2; D is undetermined. V gave up 7 bases and J gave up 0 bases, with 9 bases separating them. There are 13 residues in the CDR3. CDR1 and CDR2 from the germline V gene are LNHDA and SQIVND (reference sequence).

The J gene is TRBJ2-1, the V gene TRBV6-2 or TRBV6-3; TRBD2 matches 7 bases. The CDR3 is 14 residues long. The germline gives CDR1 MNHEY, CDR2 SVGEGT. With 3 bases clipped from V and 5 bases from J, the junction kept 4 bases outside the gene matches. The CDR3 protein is CASSYWGGDNEQFF. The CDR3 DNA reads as TGTGCCAGCAGTTATTGGGGGGGGGACAATGAGCAGTTCTTC.

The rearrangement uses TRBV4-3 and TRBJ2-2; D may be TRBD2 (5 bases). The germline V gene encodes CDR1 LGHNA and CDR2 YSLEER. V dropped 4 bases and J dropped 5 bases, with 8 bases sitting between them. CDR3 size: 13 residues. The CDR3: CASSPSGTGELFF. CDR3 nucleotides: TGCGCCAGCAGCCCGAGCGGAACCGGGGAGCTGTTTTTT.

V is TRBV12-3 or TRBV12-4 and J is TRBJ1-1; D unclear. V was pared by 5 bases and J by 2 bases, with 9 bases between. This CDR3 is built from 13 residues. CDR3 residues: CASSVEINTEAFF. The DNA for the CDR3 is TGTGCCAGCAGTGTTGAGATAAACACTGAAGCTTTCTTT.

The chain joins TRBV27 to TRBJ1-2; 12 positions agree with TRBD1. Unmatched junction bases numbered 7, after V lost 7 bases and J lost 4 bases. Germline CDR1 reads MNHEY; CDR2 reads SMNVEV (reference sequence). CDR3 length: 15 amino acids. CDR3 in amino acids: CASKKGTGGGYGYTF. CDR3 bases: TGTGCCAGCAAAAAAGGGACAGGGGGCGGCTATGGCTACACCTTC.

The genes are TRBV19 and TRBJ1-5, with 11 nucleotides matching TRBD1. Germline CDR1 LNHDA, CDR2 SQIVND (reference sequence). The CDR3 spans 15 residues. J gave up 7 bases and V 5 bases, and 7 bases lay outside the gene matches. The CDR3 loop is CASSPGQGAAQPQHF. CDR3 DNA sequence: TGTGCCAGTAGTCCCGGACAGGGGGCGGCCCAGCCCCAGCATTTT. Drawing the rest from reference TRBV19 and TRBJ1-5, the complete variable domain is DGGITQSPKYLFRKEGQNVTLSCEQNLNHDAMYWYRQDPGQGLRLIYYSQIVNDFQKGDIAEGYSVSREKKESFPLTVTSAQKNPTAFYLCASSPGQGAAQPQHFGDGTRLSIL.

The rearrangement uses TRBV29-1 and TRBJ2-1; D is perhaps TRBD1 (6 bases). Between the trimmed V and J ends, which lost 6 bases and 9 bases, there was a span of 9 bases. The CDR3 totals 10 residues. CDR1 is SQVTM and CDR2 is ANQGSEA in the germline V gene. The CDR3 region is CSVRGIEQFF. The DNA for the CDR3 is TGCAGCGTGAGGGGGATTGAGCAGTTCTTC.

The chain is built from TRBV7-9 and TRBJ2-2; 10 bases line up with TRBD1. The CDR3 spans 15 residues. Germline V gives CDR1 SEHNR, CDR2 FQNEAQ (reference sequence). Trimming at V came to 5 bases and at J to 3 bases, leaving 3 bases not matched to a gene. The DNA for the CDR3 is TGTGCCAGCAGCACGGGGACAGGGGACACCGGGGAGCTGTTTTTT. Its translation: CASSTGTGDTGELFF.

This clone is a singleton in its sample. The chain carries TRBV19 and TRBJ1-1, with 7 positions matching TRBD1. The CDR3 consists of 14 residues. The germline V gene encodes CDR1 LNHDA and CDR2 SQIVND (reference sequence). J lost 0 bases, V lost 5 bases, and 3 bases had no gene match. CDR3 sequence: CASSPQGMNTEAFF. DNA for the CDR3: TGTGCCAGTAGTCCACAGGGGATGAACACTGAAGCTTTCTTT.

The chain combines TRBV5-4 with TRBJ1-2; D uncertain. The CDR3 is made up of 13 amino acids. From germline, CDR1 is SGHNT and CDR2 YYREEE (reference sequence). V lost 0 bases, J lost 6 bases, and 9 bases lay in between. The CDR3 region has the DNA TGTGCCAGCAGCTTGGAACTGAGGGATGGCTACACCTTC. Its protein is CASSLELRDGYTF.